The T cell receptor (beta chain) under discussion was sequenced for a study of Graves' ophthalmopathy and Graves' hyperthyroidism. The junction had 4 bases not matched to a gene; V was cut back by 3 bases and J by 4 bases. Germline V lookup: CDR1 ENHRY, CDR2 SYGVKD. The CDR3 is 15 residues long. General study findings and limits: Stable hyperthyroidism and ophthalmopathy were told apart by a 13-signature model, which achieved around 88% sensitivity and around 80% specificity.

The TCR beta CDR3 regions underwent amplification from RNA transcripts. Second-round multiplex PCR came after a first-round RT-PCR that employed HTBI primers. TCRdb itself ran the multiplex PCR reads through MiXCR, one entry per CDR3 protein. The data hold over a million distinct CDR3 sequences, with less than 45% observed a single time. There are many counts of this clonotype. Its specificity is unknown. The source is an adult man with Graves' hyperthyroidism. Sequencing used peripheral blood or thyroid tissue (not recorded which). This chain connects TRBV10-3 to TRBJ1-5, with 9 bases matching TRBD1. CDR3: CAISEGTGINQPQHF. The CDR3, as DNA: TGTGCCATCAGTGAAGGGACAGGGATTAATCAGCCCCAGCATTTT.